This T cell receptor beta chain was identified in a study of T cells after yellow fever vaccination. General study results and limits: Only a minor proportion of clonotypes was detected across both CD4 and CD8 compartments. Primary-vaccination clones mostly resurfaced post-booster (roughly 97% CD4, approximately 87% CD8).

The CDR3 is made up of 15 amino acids. From germline, CDR1 is MNHEY and CDR2 SMNVEV (reference sequence). Trimming shortened V by 2 bases and J by 4 bases, and 15 bases separated the two germline ends. This clonotype has a count of ten or more. No antigen is known for it. The 5'RACE template-switching step produced TCR cDNA and added a universal primer site and UMIs. MiXCR was run by TCRdb on the 5' RACE reads, yielding one entry per CDR3 protein. This table holds 230,000 or so distinct CDR3 sequences, 3.6% found once. This chain connects TRBV27 to TRBJ2-7, with D tentatively TRBD1 (6 bases). The TCR originated in a man between 18 and 35 years old who received the YFV17D yellow fever vaccine. Source: PBMCs, taken 15 days after the yellow fever booster vaccination. CDR3 sequence reads: CASSLTRGVGYEQYF. In DNA form, the CDR3 reads TGTGCCAGCAGTTTAACCAGGGGCGTAGGGTACGAGCAGTACTTC.